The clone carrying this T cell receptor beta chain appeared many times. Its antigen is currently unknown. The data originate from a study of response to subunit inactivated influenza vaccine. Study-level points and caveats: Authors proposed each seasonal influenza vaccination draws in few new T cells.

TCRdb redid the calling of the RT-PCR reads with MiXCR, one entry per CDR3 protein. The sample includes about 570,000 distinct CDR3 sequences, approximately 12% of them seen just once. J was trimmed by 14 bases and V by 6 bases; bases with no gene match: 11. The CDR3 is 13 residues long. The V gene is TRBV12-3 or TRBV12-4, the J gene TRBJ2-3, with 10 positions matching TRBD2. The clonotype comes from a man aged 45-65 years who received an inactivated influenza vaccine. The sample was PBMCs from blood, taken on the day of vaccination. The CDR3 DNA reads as TGTGCCAGCAGGGAATCTAGCGGGAGTTATCCGTATTTT. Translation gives CASRESSGSYPYF.